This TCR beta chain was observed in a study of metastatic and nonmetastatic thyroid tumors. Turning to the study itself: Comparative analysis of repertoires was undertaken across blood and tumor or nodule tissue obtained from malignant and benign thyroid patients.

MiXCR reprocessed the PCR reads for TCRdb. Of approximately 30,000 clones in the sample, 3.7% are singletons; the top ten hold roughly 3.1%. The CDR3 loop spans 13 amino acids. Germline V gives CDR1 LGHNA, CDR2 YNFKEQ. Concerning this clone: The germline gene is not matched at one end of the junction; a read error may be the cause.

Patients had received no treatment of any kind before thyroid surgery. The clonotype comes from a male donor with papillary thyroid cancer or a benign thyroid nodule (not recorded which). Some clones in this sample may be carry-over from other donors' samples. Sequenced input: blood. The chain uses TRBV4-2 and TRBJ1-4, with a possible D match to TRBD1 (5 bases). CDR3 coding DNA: TGTGCCAGCAGCCAAGATGGTTTAGGGGACCTCCTTTTT. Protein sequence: CASSQDGLGDLLF.